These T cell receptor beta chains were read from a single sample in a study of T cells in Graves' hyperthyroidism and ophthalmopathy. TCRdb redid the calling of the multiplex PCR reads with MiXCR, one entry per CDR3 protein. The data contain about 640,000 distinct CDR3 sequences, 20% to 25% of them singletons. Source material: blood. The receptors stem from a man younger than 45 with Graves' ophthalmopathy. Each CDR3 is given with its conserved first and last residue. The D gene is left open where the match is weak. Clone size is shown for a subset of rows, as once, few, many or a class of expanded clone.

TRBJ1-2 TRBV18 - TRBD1 TGTGCCAGCTCACCACCGACGACAGGGGGGAGCTATGGCTACACCTTC CASSPPTTGGSYGYTF
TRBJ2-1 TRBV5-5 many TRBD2 TGTGCCAGCAGCTTCCCCGGGACTAACCGTGGTGAGCAGTTCTTC CASSFPGTNRGEQFF
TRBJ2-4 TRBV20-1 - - TGCAGTGCTAGAGACCCCCTTGGCCTACTAGCCAAAAACATTCAGTACTTC CSARDPLGLLAKNIQYF
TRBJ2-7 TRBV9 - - TGTGCCAGCAGCGTAGGCGACGGGAGCTCCTACGAGCAGTACTTC CASSVGDGSSYEQYF
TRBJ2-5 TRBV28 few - TGTGCCAGCAGTAGATATGGCGGCCCGAGGGCTCCCACCCAGTACTTC CASSRYGGPRAPTQYF
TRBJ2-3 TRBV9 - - TGTGCCAGCAGCGTACAGGGGAGCACAGATACGCAGTATTTT CASSVQGSTDTQYF
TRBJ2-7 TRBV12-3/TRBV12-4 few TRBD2 TGTGCCAGCAGTTTATTCTTCGGACTAGCGCAGTACTTC CASSLFFGLAQYF
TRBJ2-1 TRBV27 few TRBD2 TGTGCCAGCAGTTCCCGCGGGAGGCGGGAGGGTCTGGTAGATGAGCAGTTCTTC CASSSRGRREGLVDEQFF
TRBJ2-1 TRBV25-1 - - TGTGCCAGCAGTGTGGGACTGGCGAACAATGAGCAGTTCTTC CASSVGLANNEQFF
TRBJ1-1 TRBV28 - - TGTGCCAGCAGTTTGCAGGGAAGTAGGGAAGCTTTCTTT CASSLQGSREAFF
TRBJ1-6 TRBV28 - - TGTGCCAGCAGCTCCCTCGCGGGTCAGAATTCACCCCTCCACTTT CASSSLAGQNSPLHF
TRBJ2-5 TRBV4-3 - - TGCGCCAGCAGCCAAAACCCGGGACAAAGTGGGGACCAGTACTTC CASSQNPGQSGDQYF
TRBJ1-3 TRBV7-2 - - TGTGCCAGCAGCTTTTTTTCAGGGAGAGGGACGGGAAACACCATATATTTT CASSFFSGRGTGNTIYF
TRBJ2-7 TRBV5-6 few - TGTGCCAGCAGCTTGGGACCTACACAATACGAGCAGTACTTC CASSLGPTQYEQYF
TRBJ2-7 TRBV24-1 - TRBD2 TGTGCCACCAGTTCCCCAGCCCGCCCGGGTCTAGCGGGAGGGCCGGCACCCTACGAGCAGTACTTC CATSSPARPGLAGGPAPYEQYF
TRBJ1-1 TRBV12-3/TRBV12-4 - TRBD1 TGTGCCAGCAGTCACAGGGGCCCTGAAGCTTTCTTT CASSHRGPEAFF
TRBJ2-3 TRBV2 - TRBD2 TGTGCCAGCAGTGGGGGACTAGCGGGAGAATCAGATACGCAGTATTTT CASSGGLAGESDTQYF
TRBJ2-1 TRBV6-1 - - TGTGCCAGCAGTGAATCGGCGAAGTTAAGCTATGAGCAGTTCTTC CASSESAKLSYEQFF
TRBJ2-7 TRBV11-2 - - TGTGCCAGCAGCTTAGAGGCCAGGGGTGAGCAGTACTTC CASSLEARGEQYF
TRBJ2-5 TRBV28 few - TGTGCCAGCAGTTTGGGCGGAGTACAGTACTTC CASSLGGVQYF
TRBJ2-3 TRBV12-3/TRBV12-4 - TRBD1 TGTGCCAGCAGCCCGACGGACAGGACCACAGATACGCAGTATTTT CASSPTDRTTDTQYF
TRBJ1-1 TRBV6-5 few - TGTGCCAGCAGTTACGCAGGGACGAACACTGAAGCTTTCTTT CASSYAGTNTEAFF
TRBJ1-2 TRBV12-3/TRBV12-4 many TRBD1 TGTGCCAGCACTCAGGACAGGGTCTATGGCTACACCTTC CASTQDRVYGYTF
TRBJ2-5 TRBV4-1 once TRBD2 TGCGCCAGCAGCCAAGATTGGGCGGGAGCACAAGAGACCCAGTACTTC CASSQDWAGAQETQYF
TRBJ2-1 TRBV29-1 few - TGCAGCGTCGTTACTAGACAGGTAGTCAATGAGCAGTTCTTC CSVVTRQVVNEQFF
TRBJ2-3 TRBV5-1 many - TGCGCCAGCAGGGCGGGGCACGGGAGCACAGATACGCAGTATTTT CASRAGHGSTDTQYF
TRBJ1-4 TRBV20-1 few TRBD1 TGCAGTGCTAGAGATTCGGGACAGGGTATAGAACTGTTTTTT CSARDSGQGIELFF
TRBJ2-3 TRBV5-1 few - TGCGCCAGCTCCTTGGGAGTGGAACGCACAGATACGCAGTATTTT CASSLGVERTDTQYF
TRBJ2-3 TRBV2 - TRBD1 TGTGCCAGCAGTGAAGAACAGGGGATAGCAACAGATACGCAGTATTTT CASSEEQGIATDTQYF
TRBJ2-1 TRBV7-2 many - TGTGCCAGCAGCCCTTCAATGGGCAATGAGCAGTTCTTC CASSPSMGNEQFF
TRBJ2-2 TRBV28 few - TGTGCCAGCGGCATACAGGGTGCGGCCGGGGAGCTGTTTTTT CASGIQGAAGELFF
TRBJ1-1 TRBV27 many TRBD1 TGTGCCAGCCGTTACAGGGGATCAACTGAAGCTTTCTTT CASRYRGSTEAFF
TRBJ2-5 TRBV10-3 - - TGTGCCATCAGTGAGTCGAATCGGGGAGGAGAGACCCAGTACTTC CAISESNRGGETQYF
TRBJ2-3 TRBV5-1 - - TGCGCCAGCAGCCTATCGACAGAGTTCACAAATACGCAGTATTTT CASSLSTEFTNTQYF
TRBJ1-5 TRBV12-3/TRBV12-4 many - TGTGCCAGCAGTTTTCGGAGGCAGGGGAATCAGCCCCAGCATTTT CASSFRRQGNQPQHF
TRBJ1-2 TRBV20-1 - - TGCAGTGCTAGTTCCTATGGCTACACCTTC CSASSYGYTF
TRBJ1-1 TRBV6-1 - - TGTGCCAGCAGTATGGGGATGAACACTGAAGCTTTCTTT CASSMGMNTEAFF
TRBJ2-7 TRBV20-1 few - TGCAGTGCTAGAGATCCTAGGAGTTACGAGCAGTACTTC CSARDPRSYEQYF
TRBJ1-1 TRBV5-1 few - TGCGCCAGCAGCTTGGAGGTCCGGGACACTAGCTTTAGAACTGAAGCTTTCTTT CASSLEVRDTSFRTEAFF
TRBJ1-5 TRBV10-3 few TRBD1 TGTGCCATCAGTGGAGGGACAGGAGGCAATCAGCCCCAGCATTTT CAISGGTGGNQPQHF
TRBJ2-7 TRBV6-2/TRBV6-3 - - TGTGCCAGCAGTTACGAACAGGGCTATCACTACGAGCAGTACTTC CASSYEQGYHYEQYF
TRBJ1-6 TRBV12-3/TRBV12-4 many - TGTGCCAGCAGTTGGACGGAAGATAATTCACCCCTCCACTTT CASSWTEDNSPLHF
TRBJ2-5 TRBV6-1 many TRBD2 TGTGCCAGCAGTGAGTGGCGGGAGGGCCCTCGAGAGACCCAGTACTTC CASSEWREGPRETQYF
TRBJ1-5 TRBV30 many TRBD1 TGTGCCTGGAGCTCGCGGACAGGGAGCAATCAGCCCCAGCATTTT CAWSSRTGSNQPQHF
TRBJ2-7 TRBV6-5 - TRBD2 TGTGCCAGCAGTTACCCGCCGGGACTAGCGGGAGAACTTTTGAACGAGCAGTACTTC CASSYPPGLAGELLNEQYF